The text below deals with one T cell receptor (beta chain). The antigen this receptor binds is unknown. The sample holds no much larger clone one base away, and base qualities are not on file. CDR1 LGHNA and CDR2 YNFKEQ are derived from the germline V gene. The CDR3 runs 12 amino acids, cysteine and phenylalanine included. Only the CDR3 region is kept as DNA, spanning 36 bases read in frame from base 1. Trimming costs V 1 base and J 10 bases, and their ends lie 10 bases apart. This entry comes from a study of response to subunit inactivated influenza vaccine (dated by TCRdb to 2017 to 2018). With regard to the full study: Deep quantitative T cell receptor repertoire profiling was used in the study to track responses to a trivalent subunit inactivated influenza vaccine. The paper's findings and limits, for the study overall: The authors proposed that each seasonal influenza vaccination may bring in only a limited number of new T cells.

Receptors were amplified or captured by RT-PCR. Sequencer: Illumina HiSeq 2500. TCRdb reworked the public reads: Q25 trimming with fastp, MiXCR clone assembly, productive beta chains retained. Identical CDR3 protein sequences are pooled into one entry, listed with their most common genes and DNA. This sample is represented by 530,000 or so distinct CDR3 sequences; around 25% of them were singletons. Together, the top ten hold around 2% of the sample. Material: CD4+ T cells sorted from PBMCs, obtained 5 days after vaccination. The receptor was derived from a man between 45 and 60 years old who received an inactivated influenza vaccine. Donor details come from another sample of the same person, matched by shared clones. The chain is made from TRBV4-2 and TRBJ2-5, and perhaps TRBD1 as D gene, on 6 matching bases. The DNA sequence reads TGTGCCAGCAGCCAAGGATGGGACATCCAGTACTTC. Translated, this is CASSQGWDIQYF.